The clone carrying this T cell receptor beta chain was detected only a few times. Its target is not known. This specimen comes from a study of T cells after yellow fever vaccination. Overall study results and limits: Repertoires obtained by FACS sorting could include abundant clonotypes that entered as contaminants from the bulk population. Some clonotypes, a small share, were shared between CD4 and CD8 compartments. A large majority of primary-vaccination clones showed up again after the booster (about 96% CD4, 85% to 90% CD8).

This CDR3 contains 15 residues. The germline gives CDR1 SGDLS, CDR2 YYNGEE. With 1 base clipped from V and 4 bases from J, the junction kept 7 bases outside the gene matches. A process of 5'RACE template switching, which added a universal primer site and UMIs, was used to make TCR cDNA. One entry per CDR3 protein, called by TCRdb with MiXCR from the 5' RACE reads. The repertoire holds 200,000 to 300,000 distinct CDR3 sequences, 10% to 15% seen once, with roughly 0.5% in the top ten. The V gene is TRBV9, the J gene TRBJ2-5, with TRBD1 identical over 7 bases. This receptor was taken from a man younger than 45 who received the YFV17D yellow fever vaccine. The source was CD4+ T cells sorted from PBMCs, collected 45 days after the yellow fever booster vaccination. The CDR3, as DNA: TGTGCCAGCAGCGTATCACAGGGGCAGGGAGAGACCCAGTACTTC. Amino acid sequence: CASSVSQGQGETQYF.